This is a list of T cell receptor beta chains from one sample in a study of control samples from healthy donors and cancer patients. Data came from immunoSEQ multiplex PCR; TCRdb stores just in-frame clones and leaves some out. The sample gives about 170,000 clones, more than 85% of which show up once; 2% is in the top ten. Sequencing input: blood. The receptors derive from a middle-aged woman in good health. CDR3s include the opening cysteine and the closing phenylalanine or tryptophan. The D gene is left open where the match is weak. The listing skips clone size in some rows; elsewhere it reads once, few, many or a size class.

CDR3 DNA	CDR3 protein	clone size	V gene	J gene	D gene
TGTGCCAGCAGCAAAGACGGATTGGGACAGGGCTCCAAGAACATTCAGTACTTC	CASSKDGLGQGSKNIQYF	NA	TRBV21-1	TRBJ2-4	NA
TGCGCCAGCAATAACCGACAGGGGGCGGCCGGGAGGCAAGAGACCCAGTACTTC	CASNNRQGAAGRQETQYF	NA	TRBV5-1	TRBJ2-5	TRBD1
TGTGCCAGCAGTTACGACAGTAACTATGGCTACACCTTC	CASSYDSNYGYTF	NA	TRBV6-5	TRBJ1-2	NA
TGTGCCAGCAGTTACTTACCTGCAACTAATGAAAAACTGTTTTTT	CASSYLPATNEKLFF	NA	TRBV6-7	TRBJ1-4	NA
TGTGCCAGTAGTATAGTAAAGAATTCACCCCTCCACTTT	CASSIVKNSPLHF	NA	TRBV19	TRBJ1-6	NA
TGTGCCAGCCGACAGGGTTCGGGCACTGAAGCTTTCTTT	CASRQGSGTEAFF	once	TRBV27	TRBJ1-1	TRBD1
TGTGCCAGCAGCTTAAGTTTCCGGCCGGGGACAGGGGCGGACACTGAAGCTTTCTTT	CASSLSFRPGTGADTEAFF	NA	TRBV7-8	TRBJ1-1	TRBD1
TGTGCCAGCAGCTTCTTCGGGACAGGGGGGCAGACCCAGTACTTC	CASSFFGTGGQTQYF	NA	TRBV5-4	TRBJ2-5	TRBD1
TGCGCCAGCTGGACCGGGACAGGGATACAGCCCCAGCATTTT	CASWTGTGIQPQHF	NA	TRBV10-2	TRBJ1-5	TRBD1
TGTGCCAGCAGCTTCGGGACAGGGGGCCGTCATGAGCAGTTCTTC	CASSFGTGGRHEQFF	NA	TRBV5-5	TRBJ2-1	TRBD1
TGTGCCAGCAGCCAGACGGGGACAGACAATCAGCCCCAGCATTTT	CASSQTGTDNQPQHF	NA	TRBV7-9	TRBJ1-5	TRBD1
TGTGCCAGCAGATCTATATGTGGCACCCCTTACGAGCAGTACTTC	CASRSICGTPYEQYF	NA	TRBV7-9	TRBJ2-7	NA
TGTGCCAGCAAGGAGACGGATAACACCGGGGAGCTGTTTTTT	CASKETDNTGELFF	NA	TRBV2	TRBJ2-2	NA
TGTGCCAGCAGCTCCCAATGGAGCGGGGGCCTGAGAACCCAGTACTTC	CASSSQWSGGLRTQYF	NA	TRBV13	TRBJ2-5	TRBD2
TGTGCCAGCAGCCTGGCGGGACCTTGGGGAACCCAGTACTTC	CASSLAGPWGTQYF	once	TRBV11-2	TRBJ2-5	NA
TGCGCCAGCAGCTACGGGGACCTAGCCAAAAACATTCAGTACTTC	CASSYGDLAKNIQYF	few	TRBV5-1	TRBJ2-4	NA
TGTGCCAGAAGCTTTCGGGACTATGGCTACACCTTC	CARSFRDYGYTF	NA	TRBV7-5	TRBJ1-2	NA
TGTGCCACCAGTGATTTGATTAAGCAGTTCTTC	CATSDLIKQFF	NA	TRBV24-1	TRBJ2-1	NA
TGTGCCAGCATGACAGGGGGCTCGGGAAATGAAAAACTGTTTTTT	CASMTGGSGNEKLFF	NA	TRBV19	TRBJ1-4	TRBD1
TGCGCCAGCAGCAGGGGGACAGGGGGCGACGAGCAGTACTTC	CASSRGTGGDEQYF	once	TRBV5-1	TRBJ2-7	TRBD1
TGTGCCAGCAGTGAAGGTCAGATGAATCAGCCCCAGCATTTT	CASSEGQMNQPQHF	NA	TRBV2	TRBJ1-5	NA
TGTGCCAGCAGCTTGGCGTGGGGTGATGGCTATGGCTACACCTTC	CASSLAWGDGYGYTF	NA	TRBV5-6	TRBJ1-2	NA
TGTGCCAGCAGTCAAGGACAGGCCGCCTACGAGCAGTACTTC	CASSQGQAAYEQYF	NA	TRBV13	TRBJ2-7	TRBD1
TGTGCCACCAATACAGGCGGGGGGGCCGGGAATGAGCAGTTCTTC	CATNTGGGAGNEQFF	NA	TRBV6-5	TRBJ2-1	TRBD2
TGCGCCAGCAGCTGGGTTGCGGAGGGTGACACTGAAGCTTTCTTT	CASSWVAEGDTEAFF	NA	TRBV5-1	TRBJ1-1	NA
TGTGCCAGTAGTATATCGACAGGGTTCGGGGAGCTGTTTTTT	CASSISTGFGELFF	once	TRBV19	TRBJ2-2	TRBD1
TGCAGTGCTAGTGCTAGCGGGCTTAACACCGGGGAGCTGTTTTTT	CSASASGLNTGELFF	NA	TRBV20-1	TRBJ2-2	TRBD2
TGTGCCAGCAGCCATACCCGGGAGCTGAACACTGAAGCTTTCTTT	CASSHTRELNTEAFF	NA	TRBV4-2	TRBJ1-1	NA
TGTGCCAGCAGCTCACAGGGTGGCACTGAAGCTTTCTTT	CASSSQGGTEAFF	NA	TRBV11-2	TRBJ1-1	NA
TGCGCCAGCAGCCAACCCAGACAGGTCCTTAACTATGGCTACACCTTC	CASSQPRQVLNYGYTF	NA	TRBV4-1	TRBJ1-2	NA
TGTGCCAGCAGCTTAGATACGAGCGGGGGGCCCCTCTACAATGAGCAGTTCTTC	CASSLDTSGGPLYNEQFF	NA	TRBV11-2	TRBJ2-1	TRBD2
TGTGCCAGCAGCTTAACGGACAGGAGGAATTCACCCCTCCACTTT	CASSLTDRRNSPLHF	NA	TRBV11-2	TRBJ1-6	TRBD1
TGTGCCAGCACCACAGGGCACCAAGAGACCCAGTACTTC	CASTTGHQETQYF	NA	TRBV6-5	TRBJ2-5	NA
TGTGCCAGCAGTGAAGTCGGCGGAACTAAGGGCTACACCTTC	CASSEVGGTKGYTF	NA	TRBV6-1	TRBJ1-2	NA
TGTGCCAGCAGTTTACCGGGACAGAAGACCTCTGGGGCCAACGTCCTGACTTTC	CASSLPGQKTSGANVLTF	NA	TRBV11-2	TRBJ2-6	TRBD1
TGCGCCAGCAGCTCGAAGACATTGGGGAAATCGAACACTGAAGCTTTCTTT	CASSSKTLGKSNTEAFF	NA	TRBV5-1	TRBJ1-1	NA
TGTGCCAGTACTATGAACGGGTATCAGCCCCAGCATTTT	CASTMNGYQPQHF	NA	TRBV19	TRBJ1-5	NA
TGTGCCAGCAGCTTACGGCTTAGCACAGATACGCAGTATTTT	CASSLRLSTDTQYF	NA	TRBV5-4	TRBJ2-3	NA
TGCGCCAGCAGTGAGGGACCATATGGCTACACCTTC	CASSEGPYGYTF	NA	TRBV10-1	TRBJ1-2	NA
TGTGCCAGCAGCCACGGGGGCCCTGGAAACACCATATATTTT	CASSHGGPGNTIYF	NA	TRBV3-1/TRBV3-2	TRBJ1-3	NA
TGTGCCAGCAGCTCCCTGCTTGGAAATGAAAAACTGTTTTTT	CASSSLLGNEKLFF	NA	TRBV7-9	TRBJ1-4	NA
TGTGCCAGCAGCTTAAACACGAACACTGAAGCTTTCTTT	CASSLNTNTEAFF	NA	TRBV7-8	TRBJ1-1	NA
TGTGCCAGCAGTTCTACAGGGTTCAATCAGCCCCAGCATTTT	CASSSTGFNQPQHF	NA	TRBV6-6	TRBJ1-5	NA
TGCGCCAGCAGCCAAGAGCGGGCAGCTTACTCCTACGAGCAGTACTTC	CASSQERAAYSYEQYF	NA	TRBV4-1	TRBJ2-7	NA
TGTGCCAGCAGCCCGGGACCGGGACAGGGGTCAGATACGCAGTATTTT	CASSPGPGQGSDTQYF	NA	TRBV7-6	TRBJ2-3	TRBD1
TGTGCCAGTAGTATTACGGAAAAACTGTTTTTT	CASSITEKLFF	NA	TRBV19	TRBJ1-4	NA
TGCGCCAGCAGCTTGGGACAGGCTTATGGATCTGGCGGGGAGCTGTTTTTT	CASSLGQAYGSGGELFF	NA	TRBV5-1	TRBJ2-2	NA
TGTGCCAGCAGTCCCCTCGGCTCCTATAATTCACCCCTCCACTTT	CASSPLGSYNSPLHF	NA	TRBV27	TRBJ1-6	NA
TGTGCCAGCAGCTTAGCTACAGGGATAGGATCCGGGGAGCTGTTTTTT	CASSLATGIGSGELFF	once	TRBV7-6	TRBJ2-2	NA
TGTGCCAGCAGCTTGGGGACAGGTCGGCACGAGCAGTACTTC	CASSLGTGRHEQYF	many	TRBV11-1	TRBJ2-7	TRBD1
TGTGCCAGCAGTGTGGGACAGGGAGGTTCCTACAATGAGCAGTTCTTC	CASSVGQGGSYNEQFF	NA	TRBV6-1	TRBJ2-1	TRBD1
TGCGCCAGCAGCTTGTACGGGGAGAAAGAGACCCAGTACTTC	CASSLYGEKETQYF	NA	TRBV5-1	TRBJ2-5	NA
TGTGCCAGCAGAAGGGGGCGCACAGAGCCCCAGCATTTT	CASRRGRTEPQHF	NA	TRBV6-1	TRBJ1-5	TRBD1
TGCGCCAGCAGCGTGCGCCCGGGACGACCTAATTCACCCCTCCACTTT	CASSVRPGRPNSPLHF	NA	TRBV5-1	TRBJ1-6	NA
TGTGCCAGCAGCTTATTAACGAACACCGGGGAGCTGTTTTTT	CASSLLTNTGELFF	NA	TRBV7-6	TRBJ2-2	NA
TGTGCCAGCAGCTTATCGGTGGACACTGAAGCTTTCTTT	CASSLSVDTEAFF	NA	TRBV7-3	TRBJ1-1	NA
TGTGCCAGCAGCCGGACACAGGGGGGAGCTTTCTTT	CASSRTQGGAFF	once	TRBV3-1/TRBV3-2	TRBJ1-1	TRBD1
TGTGCCAGCAGCCAAGGACGGGGGGGGTTCTACGAGCAGTACTTC	CASSQGRGGFYEQYF	NA	TRBV14	TRBJ2-7	TRBD2
TGTGCCAGCAGCGCGGGCGGGGGGGCTAGTGAGCAGTTCTTC	CASSAGGGASEQFF	NA	TRBV11-3	TRBJ2-1	TRBD2